These T cell receptor beta chains were read from a single sample in a study of post-analysis software for immune sequencing data. TCRdb redid the calling of the PCR reads with MiXCR, one entry per CDR3 protein. This table has hundreds of thousands of distinct CDR3 sequences, about 40% appearing once. The specimen sequenced was blood. These receptors originate from a girl between 5 and 17 years old with multiple sclerosis. Each CDR3 is given with its conserved first and last residue. The D gene is left open where the match is weak. Rows may omit the clone size; those that give it use once, few, many or a size class.

D gene	clone size	V gene	J gene	CDR3 length	CDR3 DNA	CDR3 protein
TRBD2	-	TRBV10-3	TRBJ2-7	15	TGTGCCATCAGGCCTACGGGACTAGCGAACAACGAGCAGTACTTC	CAIRPTGLANNEQYF
-	-	TRBV15	TRBJ1-2	17	TGTGCCACCAGCAGAGCCCCCTCCGGGCCATTATTAGATGGCTACACCTTC	CATSRAPSGPLLDGYTF
-	few	TRBV4-1	TRBJ2-1	17	TGCGCCAGCAGCCACTGGCACACGGTTAGCTCCTACAATGAGCAGTTCTTC	CASSHWHTVSSYNEQFF
-	-	TRBV10-3	TRBJ2-7	16	TGTGCCATCAGTGAGTCTTATGACAGGAGCTCCTACGAGCAGTACTTC	CAISESYDRSSYEQYF
-	-	TRBV30	TRBJ1-4	13	TGTGCCTGGAGGTTCGGGGGAACTGAAAAACTGTTTTTT	CAWRFGGTEKLFF
-	few	TRBV10-3	TRBJ1-2	15	TGTGCCATCAGTGCGCAGGGAAAAGCTAACTATGGCTACACCTTC	CAISAQGKANYGYTF
-	-	TRBV7-9	TRBJ2-6	15	TGTGCCAGCAGCCCAAATGGATCTGGGGCCAACGTCCTGACTTTC	CASSPNGSGANVLTF
TRBD2	-	TRBV12-3/TRBV12-4	TRBJ2-3	15	TGTGCCAGCAGTTTAACTAGCGCCGGACCAGATACGCAGTATTTT	CASSLTSAGPDTQYF
TRBD1	-	TRBV12-3/TRBV12-4	TRBJ1-3	14	TGTGCCAGCAGTATCCGACAGGGCGGAAACACCATATATTTT	CASSIRQGGNTIYF
-	-	TRBV9	TRBJ2-7	13	TGTGCCAGCAGCATACAGGGTTCCTACGAGCAGTACTTC	CASSIQGSYEQYF
-	-	TRBV29-1	TRBJ1-5	13	TGCAGCGTGGCACATCAGGGCCATCAGCCCCAGCATTTT	CSVAHQGHQPQHF
TRBD1	-	TRBV6-5	TRBJ1-2	13	TGTGCCAGCAGCCGGACAGGGCTTGATGGCTACACCTTC	CASSRTGLDGYTF
-	-	TRBV27	TRBJ2-7	13	TGTGCCAGCAGCGTTCAGGGTACCTACGAGCAGTACTTC	CASSVQGTYEQYF
-	few	TRBV5-1	TRBJ1-1	14	TGCGCCAGCAGCACGGACAGACCCTACACTGAAGCTTTCTTT	CASSTDRPYTEAFF
TRBD1	-	TRBV4-2	TRBJ1-2	15	TGTGCCAGCAGCCAGGAAGACAGGGGTCACTATGGCTACACCTTC	CASSQEDRGHYGYTF
-	few	TRBV5-1	TRBJ2-3	16	TGCGCCAGCAGCTTGGATCGTGGTAGCGGCACAGATACGCAGTATTTT	CASSLDRGSGTDTQYF
-	-	TRBV12-3/TRBV12-4	TRBJ1-2	11	TGTGCCAGCTCCCCGGGACTCATATACACCTTC	CASSPGLIYTF